The source of this T cell receptor (beta chain) is a study of shared T cell receptors in the human thymus. Note on this clone: Within the sample, other DNA sequences also encode this same CDR3.

CDR1 and CDR2 from the germline V gene are SEHNR and FQNEAQ (reference sequence). The CDR3 extends over 11 amino acids. V was shortened by 5 bases and J by 7 bases, with 3 bases between the two germline ends. Sequencing was performed with immunoSEQ multiplex PCR; in TCRdb, only in-frame clones are kept and a portion is missing. In the table there are more than 550,000 clones, over 75% of which are singletons. Another study also made use of these data, one on human thymus T cells.

Sample: thymocytes. The chain employs TRBV7-9 and TRBJ1-6; D unresolved. This receptor was taken from a girl under two years old with a congenital heart defect. The chain's CDR3 is CASSLNSPLHF. The CDR3 DNA is TGTGCCAGCAGCCTAAATTCACCCCTCCACTTT.